These T cell receptor beta chains were read from a single sample in a study of beta chain features in type 1 diabetes. Assay: immunoSEQ multiplex PCR; the TCRdb copy retains only in-frame clones and omits some. Found here are hundreds of thousands of clones, 15% to 18% of them singletons; the top ten hold about 0.097%. Sequencing input: naive CD4+ T cells from blood. All receptors derive from a man younger than 35 in good health. Each CDR3 is given with its conserved first and last residue. D genes are given only for firm matches. For some rows the clone size is stated as once, few or many, or as a class when expanded; others skip it.

clone_size: once
d_call: NA
j_call: TRBJ2-7
v_call: TRBV15
cdr3_length: 15
cdr3_aa: CATSRPGTLAYEQYF
cdr3_nt: TGTGCCACCAGCAGACCCGGGACTCTAGCCTACGAGCAGTACTTC

clone_size: few
d_call: NA
j_call: TRBJ1-2
v_call: TRBV30
cdr3_length: 13
cdr3_aa: CARSTAQGSGYTF
cdr3_nt: TGTGCCCGATCCACCGCGCAGGGTAGTGGCTACACCTTC

clone_size: NA
d_call: NA
j_call: TRBJ2-4
v_call: TRBV6-1
cdr3_length: 13
cdr3_aa: CASSDTPKNIQYF
cdr3_nt: TGTGCCAGCAGTGATACGCCCAAAAACATTCAGTACTTC

clone_size: few
d_call: NA
j_call: TRBJ1-2
v_call: TRBV28
cdr3_length: 13
cdr3_aa: CASSLGQSYGYTF
cdr3_nt: TGTGCCAGCAGTTTAGGGCAGTCCTATGGCTACACCTTC

clone_size: few
d_call: NA
j_call: TRBJ2-7
v_call: TRBV7-2
cdr3_length: 11
cdr3_aa: CASTGGYEQYF
cdr3_nt: TGTGCCAGCACGGGCGGGTACGAGCAGTACTTC

clone_size: few
d_call: TRBD1
j_call: TRBJ2-2
v_call: TRBV27
cdr3_length: 17
cdr3_aa: CASSDRDRGLGTGELFF
cdr3_nt: TGTGCCAGCAGCGACCGGGACAGGGGTCTGGGCACCGGGGAGCTGTTTTTT

clone_size: NA
d_call: TRBD1
j_call: TRBJ2-2
v_call: TRBV27
cdr3_length: 16
cdr3_aa: CASTGRGPEWTGELFF
cdr3_nt: TGTGCCAGCACCGGCAGGGGGCCTGAATGGACCGGGGAGCTGTTTTTT

clone_size: few
d_call: NA
j_call: TRBJ2-7
v_call: TRBV5-1
cdr3_length: 14
cdr3_aa: CASRRQEYIHEQYF
cdr3_nt: TGCGCCAGCAGGCGACAGGAATATATCCACGAGCAGTACTTC

clone_size: few
d_call: NA
j_call: TRBJ2-3
v_call: TRBV5-4
cdr3_length: 15
cdr3_aa: CASSIKTPSTDTQYF
cdr3_nt: TGTGCCAGCAGCATAAAGACACCTAGCACAGATACGCAGTATTTT

clone_size: few
d_call: NA
j_call: TRBJ1-5
v_call: TRBV6-6
cdr3_length: 15
cdr3_aa: CASSYRQSHVRPQHF
cdr3_nt: TGTGCCAGCAGTTACCGACAAAGTCATGTGCGGCCCCAGCATTTT

clone_size: NA
d_call: TRBD2
j_call: TRBJ2-3
v_call: TRBV9
cdr3_length: 17
cdr3_aa: CASSVVSGRARGDTQYF
cdr3_nt: TGTGCCAGCAGCGTAGTAAGCGGGAGGGCCCGCGGGGATACGCAGTATTTT

clone_size: few
d_call: NA
j_call: TRBJ2-7
v_call: TRBV20-1
cdr3_length: 11
cdr3_aa: CSAGPGNEQYF
cdr3_nt: TGCAGTGCTGGCCCGGGGAACGAGCAGTACTTC

clone_size: few
d_call: NA
j_call: TRBJ1-5
v_call: TRBV28
cdr3_length: 15
cdr3_aa: CASKFSPGGRQPQHF
cdr3_nt: TGTGCCAGCAAGTTCTCACCGGGGGGACGGCAGCCCCAGCATTTT

clone_size: few
d_call: NA
j_call: TRBJ2-1
v_call: TRBV11-2
cdr3_length: 11
cdr3_aa: CASTLGHEQFF
cdr3_nt: TGTGCCAGCACCCTCGGGCATGAGCAGTTCTTC

clone_size: few
d_call: NA
j_call: TRBJ2-6
v_call: TRBV11-1
cdr3_length: 15
cdr3_aa: CASSPRGSGANVLTF
cdr3_nt: TGTGCCAGCAGCCCCCGGGGCTCTGGGGCCAACGTCCTGACTTTC

clone_size: few
d_call: NA
j_call: TRBJ2-6
v_call: TRBV16
cdr3_length: 16
cdr3_aa: CASSQTPGSGANVLTF
cdr3_nt: TGTGCCAGCAGCCAAACGCCGGGCTCTGGGGCCAACGTCCTGACTTTC

clone_size: NA
d_call: TRBD1
j_call: TRBJ1-4
v_call: TRBV5-6
cdr3_length: 15
cdr3_aa: CASSYQGQAVEKLFF
cdr3_nt: TGTGCCAGCAGCTATCAAGGACAGGCCGTTGAAAAACTGTTTTTT

clone_size: NA
d_call: NA
j_call: TRBJ2-5
v_call: TRBV25-1
cdr3_length: 15
cdr3_aa: CASSALGAGEETQYF
cdr3_nt: TGTGCCAGCAGTGCCTTAGGGGCGGGCGAAGAGACCCAGTACTTC

clone_size: few
d_call: TRBD1
j_call: TRBJ1-5
v_call: TRBV6-4
cdr3_length: 13
cdr3_aa: CASSSDRGQPQHF
cdr3_nt: TGTGCCAGCAGTTCGGACAGGGGCCAGCCCCAGCATTTT

clone_size: NA
d_call: TRBD1
j_call: TRBJ1-1
v_call: TRBV29-1
cdr3_length: 14
cdr3_aa: CSVIPTGANTEAFF
cdr3_nt: TGCAGCGTGATACCGACAGGGGCGAACACTGAAGCTTTCTTT

clone_size: few
d_call: NA
j_call: TRBJ2-1
v_call: TRBV28
cdr3_length: 12
cdr3_aa: CASSPRGDEQFF
cdr3_nt: TGTGCCAGCAGCCCTAGGGGGGACGAGCAGTTCTTC

clone_size: NA
d_call: NA
j_call: TRBJ2-1
v_call: TRBV7-3
cdr3_length: 14
cdr3_aa: CASSLTEVYNEQFF
cdr3_nt: TGTGCCAGCAGCTTAACGGAGGTTTACAATGAGCAGTTCTTC

clone_size: few
d_call: NA
j_call: TRBJ2-7
v_call: TRBV4-2
cdr3_length: 16
cdr3_aa: CASSQSLALGPGEQYF
cdr3_nt: TGTGCCAGCAGCCAGTCCTTAGCGTTAGGGCCAGGCGAGCAGTACTTC

clone_size: few
d_call: NA
j_call: TRBJ2-5
v_call: TRBV29-1
cdr3_length: 10
cdr3_aa: CSGDQETQYF
cdr3_nt: TGCAGCGGAGATCAAGAGACCCAGTACTTC

clone_size: NA
d_call: NA
j_call: TRBJ2-1
v_call: TRBV12-5
cdr3_length: 12
cdr3_aa: CASGRQFDEQFF
cdr3_nt: TGTGCTAGTGGTAGACAGTTCGATGAGCAGTTCTTC

clone_size: few
d_call: NA
j_call: TRBJ2-6
v_call: TRBV7-2
cdr3_length: 15
cdr3_aa: CASSLGGAGANVLTF
cdr3_nt: TGTGCCAGCAGCTTAGGAGGGGCTGGGGCCAACGTCCTGACTTTC

clone_size: NA
d_call: NA
j_call: TRBJ1-2
v_call: TRBV5-4
cdr3_length: 12
cdr3_aa: CASSRDNYGYTF
cdr3_nt: TGTGCCAGCAGCCGGGACAACTATGGCTACACCTTC

clone_size: NA
d_call: NA
j_call: TRBJ2-1
v_call: TRBV9
cdr3_length: 15
cdr3_aa: CASSFGGSSYNEQFF
cdr3_nt: TGTGCCAGCAGCTTCGGGGGATCCTCCTACAATGAGCAGTTCTTC

clone_size: few
d_call: TRBD1
j_call: TRBJ1-5
v_call: TRBV23-1
cdr3_length: 18
cdr3_aa: CASSQAGTGGAEDQPQHF
cdr3_nt: TGCGCCAGCAGTCAAGCGGGGACAGGGGGCGCGGAGGATCAGCCCCAGCATTTT

clone_size: few
d_call: TRBD1
j_call: TRBJ1-1
v_call: TRBV7-9
cdr3_length: 16
cdr3_aa: CASSLASGTGGTEAFF
cdr3_nt: TGTGCCAGCAGCTTAGCTTCCGGGACAGGGGGCACTGAAGCTTTCTTT

clone_size: NA
d_call: NA
j_call: TRBJ1-5
v_call: TRBV9
cdr3_length: 14
cdr3_aa: CASSVGDGNQPQHF
cdr3_nt: TGTGCCAGCAGCGTAGGGGACGGAAATCAGCCCCAGCATTTT

clone_size: few
d_call: NA
j_call: TRBJ2-1
v_call: TRBV9
cdr3_length: 17
cdr3_aa: CASSFPQARKGYNEQFF
cdr3_nt: TGTGCCAGCAGCTTTCCCCAGGCTAGAAAAGGCTACAATGAGCAGTTCTTC

clone_size: few
d_call: TRBD1
j_call: TRBJ2-7
v_call: TRBV6-5
cdr3_length: 15
cdr3_aa: CASRTERGQGYEQYF
cdr3_nt: TGTGCCAGCAGGACCGAGCGGGGACAGGGGTACGAGCAGTACTTC

clone_size: NA
d_call: NA
j_call: TRBJ2-4
v_call: TRBV2
cdr3_length: 16
cdr3_aa: CASSVSEAVAKNIQYF
cdr3_nt: TGTGCCAGCAGTGTCTCGGAAGCGGTAGCCAAAAACATTCAGTACTTC

clone_size: few
d_call: NA
j_call: TRBJ2-3
v_call: TRBV9
cdr3_length: 16
cdr3_aa: CASGKGGGRGTDTQYF
cdr3_nt: TGTGCCAGCGGCAAAGGAGGGGGTCGGGGCACAGATACGCAGTATTTT

clone_size: few
d_call: NA
j_call: TRBJ2-2
v_call: TRBV29-1
cdr3_length: 13
cdr3_aa: CSVEISLGGELFF
cdr3_nt: TGCAGCGTTGAGATTTCGCTGGGCGGGGAGCTGTTTTTT

clone_size: NA
d_call: NA
j_call: TRBJ2-7
v_call: TRBV27
cdr3_length: 15
cdr3_aa: CASSLRISVYYEQYF
cdr3_nt: TGTGCCAGCAGTTTGCGTATCAGCGTCTACTACGAGCAGTACTTC

clone_size: NA
d_call: NA
j_call: TRBJ2-7
v_call: TRBV27
cdr3_length: 17
cdr3_aa: CASSRGMKRGMAYEQYF
cdr3_nt: TGTGCCAGCAGCAGGGGCATGAAGAGAGGGATGGCCTACGAGCAGTACTTC

clone_size: NA
d_call: NA
j_call: TRBJ2-7
v_call: TRBV7-2
cdr3_length: 14
cdr3_aa: CASSLDPRTYEQYF
cdr3_nt: TGTGCCAGCAGCTTAGATCCCCGAACCTACGAGCAGTACTTC

clone_size: few
d_call: NA
j_call: TRBJ1-5
v_call: TRBV7-2
cdr3_length: 13
cdr3_aa: CASSNRGDQPQHF
cdr3_nt: TGTGCCAGCAGCAATCGGGGTGATCAGCCCCAGCATTTT

clone_size: few
d_call: NA
j_call: TRBJ2-1
v_call: TRBV7-3
cdr3_length: 14
cdr3_aa: CASSLASFRNEQFF
cdr3_nt: TGTGCCAGCAGCTTGGCGTCTTTTCGCAATGAGCAGTTCTTC

clone_size: few
d_call: NA
j_call: TRBJ2-1
v_call: TRBV19
cdr3_length: 15
cdr3_aa: CASSIWRSSYNEQFF
cdr3_nt: TGTGCCAGTAGTATATGGCGGAGCTCCTACAATGAGCAGTTCTTC

clone_size: NA
d_call: TRBD2
j_call: TRBJ2-3
v_call: TRBV6-5
cdr3_length: 15
cdr3_aa: CASSYTPGRADTQYF
cdr3_nt: TGTGCCAGCAGTTACACCCCCGGGAGGGCAGATACGCAGTATTTT

clone_size: NA
d_call: TRBD1
j_call: TRBJ2-1
v_call: TRBV6-6
cdr3_length: 13
cdr3_aa: CASNGQAYNEQFF
cdr3_nt: TGTGCCAGCAATGGACAGGCCTACAATGAGCAGTTCTTC

clone_size: few
d_call: TRBD1
j_call: TRBJ2-7
v_call: TRBV18
cdr3_length: 14
cdr3_aa: CASSRAQGTYEQYF
cdr3_nt: TGTGCCAGCTCACGCGCACAGGGGACCTACGAGCAGTACTTC

clone_size: few
d_call: NA
j_call: TRBJ2-6
v_call: TRBV6-4
cdr3_length: 14
cdr3_aa: CASSDSGFPNVLTF
cdr3_nt: TGTGCCAGCAGTGACTCAGGGTTCCCCAACGTCCTGACTTTC

clone_size: NA
d_call: TRBD1
j_call: TRBJ2-5
v_call: TRBV19
cdr3_length: 16
cdr3_aa: CASSLRDRQRRETQYF
cdr3_nt: TGTGCCAGTAGTCTACGGGACAGGCAAAGGCGAGAGACCCAGTACTTC